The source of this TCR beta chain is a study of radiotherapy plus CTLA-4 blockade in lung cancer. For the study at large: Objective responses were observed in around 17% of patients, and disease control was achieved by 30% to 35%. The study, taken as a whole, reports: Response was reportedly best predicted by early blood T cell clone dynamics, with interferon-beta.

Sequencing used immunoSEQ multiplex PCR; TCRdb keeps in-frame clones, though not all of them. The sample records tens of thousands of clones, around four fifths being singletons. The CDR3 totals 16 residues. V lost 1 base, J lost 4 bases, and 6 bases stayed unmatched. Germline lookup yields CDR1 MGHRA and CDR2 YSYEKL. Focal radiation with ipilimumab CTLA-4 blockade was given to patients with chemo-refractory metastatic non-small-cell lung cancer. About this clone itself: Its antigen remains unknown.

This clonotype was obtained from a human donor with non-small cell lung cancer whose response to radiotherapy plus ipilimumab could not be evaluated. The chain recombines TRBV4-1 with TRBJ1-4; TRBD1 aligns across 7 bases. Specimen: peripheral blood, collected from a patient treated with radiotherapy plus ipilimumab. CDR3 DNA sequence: TGCGCCAGCAGCCAAGTGGGGGACAGCGTTAATGAAAAACTGTTTTTT. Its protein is CASSQVGDSVNEKLFF.